This passage covers 27 T cell receptor beta chains from one sample sequenced in a study of blood T cell repertoires in COVID-19. The method was immunoSEQ multiplex PCR; TCRdb's version includes in-frame clones alone and lacks a portion of them. The sample carries roughly 88,000 clones, roughly 72% recorded once. The sequenced sample consisted of peripheral blood. These receptors originate from a woman aged 60 to 75 in a cohort sampled during active or convalescent COVID-19.

The chain employs TRBV6-6 and TRBJ2-2, with D uncertain. V gave up 5 bases and J gave up 2 bases, with 18 bases separating them. This CDR3 has 17 residues. Per germline, CDR1 MNHNY and CDR2 SVGAGI (reference sequence). CDR3 sequence reads: CASSPRIAPTNTGELFF. Here the CDR3 DNA reads TGTGCCAGCAGTCCTCGGATAGCCCCAACCAACACCGGGGAGCTGTTTTTT.

The J gene is TRBJ1-5, the V gene TRBV19, with D perhaps TRBD1 (5 bases). The CDR3 is 17 amino acids. Trimming cost V 2 bases and J 0 bases, with 14 bases left between them. Germline V gene sequence: CDR1 LNHDA, CDR2 SQIVND (reference sequence). This chain's CDR3 is CASSIPNGGASNQPQHF. The CDR3 region has the DNA TGTGCCAGTAGTATACCCAACGGGGGAGCTAGCAATCAGCCCCAGCATTTT.

The CDR3 region is CASSLTSGADTQYF. The CDR3 DNA follows: TGTGCCAGCAGCTTGACTAGCGGGGCGGATACGCAGTATTTT. This chain uses TRBV5-4 with TRBJ2-3, with 10 bases lining up with TRBD2. V was pared by 1 base and J by 6 bases, with 2 bases of the junction left unmatched. This CDR3 is 14 amino acids long. In germline, CDR1 is SGHNT, CDR2 YYREEE (reference sequence).

The V and J genes are TRBV5-1 and TRBJ2-2; D might be TRBD2 (6 bases). Trimming cost V 7 bases and J 2 bases, with 15 bases left between them. The CDR3 length is 15 residues. The germline V gene has CDR1 SGHRS and CDR2 YFSETQ. CDR3 in amino acids: CASSAGTPNTGELFF. The CDR3 DNA is TGCGCCAGCTCGGCCGGGACTCCCAACACCGGGGAGCTGTTTTTT.

The V call is TRBV5-1, the J call TRBJ2-1; D not resolved. The CDR3 runs 13 residues. Per germline, CDR1 SGHRS and CDR2 YFSETQ. Trimming stripped 0 bases from V and 9 bases from J, with 10 bases between. The CDR3 here is CASSLDDYGEQFF. CDR3 coding DNA: TGCGCCAGCAGCTTGGACGATTACGGTGAGCAGTTCTTC.

This clone occurred once. V gene TRBV5-1 combines with J gene TRBJ2-4; tentatively, D is TRBD1 (6 bases). Germline V gene lookup returns CDR1 SGHRS and CDR2 YFSETQ. The CDR3 consists of 15 residues. V was clipped by 4 bases and J by 8 bases, with 19 bases between them. In nucleotides, the CDR3 is TGCGCCAGCAGCCGAACTGGAAACAGGGAAGACATTCAGTACTTC. Translated: CASSRTGNREDIQYF.

The chain employs TRBV18 and TRBJ1-3; no reliable D call. Germline CDR1 reads KGHSH; CDR2 reads LQKENI. Trimming cost V 3 bases and J 1 base, with 10 bases left between them. This CDR3 region has 15 residues. CDR3 loop: CASSPTGISGNTIYF. In nucleotides, the CDR3 is TGTGCCAGCTCACCGACCGGGATTTCTGGAAACACCATATATTTT.

The chain is built from TRBV29-1 and TRBJ1-1, with TRBD1 as a possible D gene (6 bases). This CDR3 is built from 13 residues. V gave up 7 bases and J gave up 11 bases, with 23 bases separating them. Germline CDR1 reads SQVTM; CDR2 reads ANQGSEA. This chain's CDR3 is CSANRAGDQFAFF. In nucleotides, the CDR3 is TGCAGCGCGAACAGGGCTGGGGATCAATTCGCTTTCTTT.

The V call is TRBV6-1, the J call TRBJ2-7, with TRBD2 identical over 13 bases. Unmatched junction bases numbered 3, after V lost 4 bases and J lost 3 bases. The CDR3 contains 15 residues. Looked up from germline, CDR1 is MNHNS and CDR2 is SASEGT. The CDR3 loop is CASSGGLAGNYEQYF. For the CDR3, the DNA is TGTGCCAGCAGTGGGGGACTAGCGGGAAACTACGAGCAGTACTTC.

This clone was seen just once. The chain combines TRBV5-1 with TRBJ2-3, with 8 nucleotides matching TRBD1. With V trimmed by 0 bases and J by 6 bases, 6 bases remained unmatched. CDR1 SGHRS and CDR2 YFSETQ come from the germline V gene. The CDR3 runs to 15 residues. The CDR3 sequence: CASSLADRGRDTQYF. The CDR3 DNA sequence: TGCGCCAGCAGCTTGGCCGACAGGGGCAGGGATACGCAGTATTTT.

The V call is TRBV5-1, the J call TRBJ2-1, with 12 bases aligning to TRBD2. Unmatched junction bases numbered 13, after V lost 0 bases and J lost 9 bases. CDR3 length: 18 residues. In germline, CDR1 is SGHRS, CDR2 YFSETQ. CDR3 coding DNA: TGCGCCAGCAGCTTGGCCCCGGCTAGCGGGGGGGCCCAATCTGAGCAGTTCTTC. Amino acid sequence: CASSLAPASGGAQSEQFF. Full variable domain (remainder filled in from reference TRBV5-1 and TRBJ2-1): KAGVTQTPRYLIKTRGQQVTLSCSPISGHRSVSWYQQTPGQGLQFLFEYFSETQRNKGNFPGRFSGRQFSNSRSEMNVSTLELGDSALYLCASSLAPASGGAQSEQFFGPGTRLTVL.

The chain carries TRBV6-2 or TRBV6-3 and TRBJ2-5; possible D gene TRBD2, 6 bases. Trimming pared 5 bases from V and 1 base from J, leaving 14 bases between. Germline CDR1 reads MNHEY; CDR2 reads SVGEGT. CDR3 length: 15 residues. The CDR3 DNA is TGTGCCAGCAGTAAACCGGGGGAGATCCAAGAGACCCAGTACTTC. This gives the protein CASSKPGEIQETQYF.

A remark on this clone: The identical CDR3 is also encoded by other nucleotide sequences in the sample. The V call is TRBV7-9, the J call TRBJ2-7, with 8 bases that match TRBD1. The CDR3 runs 14 residues. Trimming took 3 bases from V and 4 from J; bases not matched to a gene: 5. CDR1 is SEHNR, CDR2 FQNEAQ, per germline (reference sequence). The CDR3 protein is CASSLGQGAYEQYF. The CDR3 DNA reads TGTGCCAGCAGCTTGGGCCAGGGGGCTTACGAGCAGTACTTC.

Only one count was recorded for this clone. This rearrangement joins TRBV2 to TRBJ1-3; tentative D call: TRBD1 (5 bases). The CDR3 is 14 amino acids. The germline CDR1 and CDR2 sequences are SNHLY and FYNNEI. V lost 6 bases to trimming and J lost 1 base, with 10 bases between them. CDR3 DNA sequence: TGTGCCAGCAGAGTGGGGGGGTCTGGAAACACCATATATTTT. It specifies CASRVGGSGNTIYF.

The V gene is TRBV6-5, the J gene TRBJ2-5, with a possible D match to TRBD1 (5 bases). V lost 3 bases and J lost 5, with 13 bases in between. Germline CDR1 MNHEY, CDR2 SVGAGI. The CDR3 extends over 14 amino acids. The CDR3 region is CASSYRVGVETQYF. CDR3 DNA: TGTGCCAGCAGTTATAGGGTAGGGGTTGAGACCCAGTACTTC.

This clone was counted once. The CDR3 DNA is TGTGCCAGCAAGGGGGCTAGCGCAGATACGCAGTATTTT. It is translated as CASKGASADTQYF. V usage is TRBV12-3 or TRBV12-4 and J usage is TRBJ2-3; TRBD1 might be the D (7 bases). The V end lost 7 bases, the J end lost 4 bases, and 12 bases lay between the germline ends. This CDR3 is built from 13 residues.

The chain couples TRBV7-9 to TRBJ1-4; no clear D. Deletions cut 1 base from V and 4 bases from J, with 7 bases between. The CDR3 is 14 amino acids. Germline values: CDR1 SEHNR, CDR2 FQNEAQ (reference sequence). As DNA, the CDR3 is TGTGCCAGCAGCTTAGGCAGAATTAATGAAAAACTGTTTTTT. Its protein product is CASSLGRINEKLFF.

This clone occurred a few times. The chain joins TRBV7-2 to TRBJ1-6; perhaps TRBD1 as D (5 bases). The CDR3 has 14 residues. In germline, CDR1 is SGHTA, CDR2 FQGNSA. Between the trimmed V and J ends, which lost 2 bases and 7 bases, there was a span of 9 bases. DNA of the CDR3: TGTGCCAGCAGCTTAAGGGGCACGAATTCACCCCTCCACTTT. Translating it yields CASSLRGTNSPLHF.

The chain joins TRBV28 to TRBJ1-2; the match to TRBD1 covers 7 bases. Germline lookup yields CDR1 MDHEN and CDR2 SYDVKM. Trimming took 9 bases from V and 1 from J; bases not matched to a gene: 11. This CDR3 region has 15 residues. The CDR3 loop reads CASISPGQSNYGYTF. CDR3 nucleotide sequence: TGTGCCAGTATAAGCCCGGGACAGAGTAACTATGGCTACACCTTC.

The rearrangement links TRBV2 to TRBJ2-2; possibly TRBD2 for D (5 bases). CDR1 is SNHLY, CDR2 FYNNEI, per germline. The CDR3 extends over 13 amino acids. With 6 bases removed from V and 4 bases from J, the gap between germline ends came to 9 bases. Written as DNA, the CDR3 is TGTGCCAGCAGGGAGGACGGCACCGGGGAGCTGTTTTTT. Translation: CASREDGTGELFF.

V gene TRBV7-8 combines with J gene TRBJ1-5; TRBD1 agrees at 12 bases. The V gene's germline CDR1 is SGHVS and CDR2 FQNEAQ. The CDR3 is 16 amino acids. V lost 3 bases, J lost 5 bases, and 5 bases stayed unmatched. In DNA form, the CDR3 reads TGTGCCAGCAGCTTGCGGGACAGGGGGCTCTATCAGCCCCAGCATTTT. It specifies CASSLRDRGLYQPQHF. Supplemented by reference TRBV7-8 and TRBJ1-5, the full variable domain reads GAGVSQSPRYKVAKRGQDVALRCDPISGHVSLFWYQQALGQGPEFLTYFQNEAQLDKSGLPSDRFFAERPEGSVSTLKIQRTQQEDSAVYLCASSLRDRGLYQPQHFGDGTRLSIL.

This rearrangement joins TRBV2 to TRBJ2-6; 10 nucleotides line up with TRBD1. Losses at the gene ends were 5 bases for V and 1 base for J; bases not matched to a gene: 5. This CDR3 contains 17 residues. CDR1 and CDR2 from the germline V gene are SNHLY and FYNNEI. The CDR3 nucleotides read TGTGCCAGCAGTCCCGGGACAGGGGCGTCTGGGGCCAACGTCCTGACTTTC. Amino acid sequence: CASSPGTGASGANVLTF.

The chain uses TRBV6-1 and TRBJ1-1, with D possibly matching TRBD1 (6 bases). Germline loops: CDR1 MNHNS, CDR2 SASEGT. V was cut by 1 base and J by 5 bases, with 14 bases left in between. The CDR3 sequence is 15 residues long. In nucleotides, the CDR3 is TGTGCCAGCAGTGAAGTTGGACAGTGGAGGACTGAAGCTTTCTTT. It yields the protein CASSEVGQWRTEAFF.

This clone came up once. The CDR3 region has the DNA TGTGCCAGCAGCTTGGTCGGGGAGGCCTACGAGCAGTACTTC. Translating gives CASSLVGEAYEQYF. The chain carries TRBV5-6 and TRBJ2-7, with D perhaps matching TRBD2 (6 bases). Germline CDR1 reads SGHDT; CDR2 reads YYEEEE. V lost 0 bases to trimming and J lost 2 bases, with 9 bases between them. The CDR3 loop spans 14 amino acids. Filled out from reference TRBV5-6 and TRBJ2-7, the complete variable domain reads DAGVTQSPTHLIKTRGQQVTLRCSPKSGHDTVSWYQQALGQGPQFIFQYYEEEERQRGNFPDRFSGHQFPNYSSELNVNALLLGDSALYLCASSLVGEAYEQYFGPGTRLTVT.

This clone showed up just once. The genes are TRBV7-3 and TRBJ2-3; D ambiguous. The length of the CDR3 is 14 residues. The V end lost 1 base, the J end lost 8 bases, and 13 bases lay between the germline ends. Germline V gene data show CDR1 as SGHTA and CDR2 as FQGTGA. CDR3 region: CASSLSSQAGTQYF. In DNA form, the CDR3 reads TGTGCCAGCAGCTTAAGTTCCCAGGCCGGTACGCAGTATTTT.

The chain combines TRBV6-2 or TRBV6-3 with TRBJ2-5; 7 positions match TRBD2. This CDR3 region has 16 residues. The trim removed 6 bases at V and 7 bases at J, leaving 17 bases unmatched. Germline assignment: CDR1 MNHEY and CDR2 SVGEGT. As DNA, the CDR3 is TGTGCCAGCAGCCCCCCCGGACTAGGGTTGATAGGGACCCAGTACTTC. It encodes CASSPPGLGLIGTQYF.

This chain links TRBV19 with TRBJ1-1, with D uncertain. The V gene's germline CDR1 is LNHDA and CDR2 SQIVND (reference sequence). The CDR3 loop spans 13 amino acids. V lost 7 bases to trimming and J lost 5 bases, with 14 bases between them. The CDR3 is CASNDGRRTEAFF. The CDR3 DNA follows: TGTGCCAGTAACGACGGTCGGCGGACTGAAGCTTTCTTT.